This is a list of T cell receptor beta chains from one sample in a study of blood T cell repertoires in COVID-19. Method: immunoSEQ multiplex PCR; TCRdb's copy keeps in-frame clones and lacks some. The sample has under 120,000 clones; 80% to 90% are singletons. Sequenced input: peripheral blood. Every receptor here comes from a woman over 75 with acute or convalescent COVID-19. Each CDR3 is given with its conserved first and last residue. D genes are given only for firm matches. Clone size, where shown, is once, few, many, or a class for clones that have expanded.

cdr3_length j_call v_call clone_size d_call cdr3_nt cdr3_aa
14 TRBJ1-5 TRBV9 . TRBD1 TGTGCCAGCAGCGTAGGGACAGGGAATCAGCCCCAGCATTTT CASSVGTGNQPQHF
12 TRBJ2-7 TRBV15 once TRBD2 TGTGCCACCAGCCAGGGAGGGTACGAGCAGTACTTC CATSQGGYEQYF
14 TRBJ1-1 TRBV7-9 . TRBD1 TGTGCCAGCAGCTTGACAGGGGCGAACACTGAAGCTTTCTTT CASSLTGANTEAFF
13 TRBJ2-2 TRBV11-2 . . TGTGCCAGCAGCTTAAGCGGGCCCGGGGAGCTGTTTTTT CASSLSGPGELFF
18 TRBJ2-3 TRBV27 . TRBD2 TGTGCCAGCAGTTGGACTCTAGCGGGGGGGCTGGTCACAGATACGCAGTATTTT CASSWTLAGGLVTDTQYF
18 TRBJ1-4 TRBV2 . . TGTGCCAGCAGTGAAGGGCCCGAGTGGGGAGCAACTAATGAAAAACTGTTTTTT CASSEGPEWGATNEKLFF
12 TRBJ2-1 TRBV27 . . TGTGCCAGCAGTATATTCAGGGGTGAGCAGTTCTTC CASSIFRGEQFF
15 TRBJ1-1 TRBV13 . . TGTGCCAGCAGCTTAGAGGACATATACGACACTGAAGCTTTCTTT CASSLEDIYDTEAFF
14 TRBJ1-1 TRBV5-6 . . TGTGCCAGCAGCTTGCCAGATTTGAACACTGAAGCTTTCTTT CASSLPDLNTEAFF
14 TRBJ2-2 TRBV11-2 . . TGTGCCAGCAGCTGGGGGGGCAATTCCGGGGAGCTGTTTTTT CASSWGGNSGELFF
14 TRBJ2-2 TRBV3-1/TRBV3-2 . TRBD2 TGTGCCAGCAGGGCCGGGACTAGCAACGGGGAGCTGTTTTTT CASRAGTSNGELFF
16 TRBJ1-4 TRBV27 . . TGTGCCAGCAGTTTATTGGGGGGGGACTCCATCGCAAAACTGTTTTTT CASSLLGGDSIAKLFF
17 TRBJ1-5 TRBV2 . TRBD1 TGTGCCAGCAGTGGGAGGGGACAGTTATATAGCAATCAGCCCCAGCATTTT CASSGRGQLYSNQPQHF
16 TRBJ2-7 TRBV4-1 once TRBD1 TGCGCCAGCAGCCTTACGGTGGGACAGGGGGCAGGTGAGCAGTACTTC CASSLTVGQGAGEQYF
14 TRBJ1-1 TRBV4-3 . . TGCGCCAGCAGCCAAGTAGCAGGGGTCACTGAAGCTTTCTTT CASSQVAGVTEAFF
14 TRBJ1-2 TRBV7-3 once TRBD1 TGTGCCAGCAGCACAGGACAGGGGGCTGATGGCTACACCTTC CASSTGQGADGYTF
15 TRBJ2-1 TRBV7-9 . . TGTGCCAGCAGCTTAAGGTGGGGGGCCTACAATGAGCAGTTCTTC CASSLRWGAYNEQFF
18 TRBJ1-6 TRBV27 . . TGTGCCAGCAGTCTAATTACAGGGTTCGGGGACTATAATTCACCCCTCCACTTT CASSLITGFGDYNSPLHF
14 TRBJ2-2 TRBV6-5 . TRBD1 TGTGCCAGCACCCGAGGGGGCTTCACCGGGGAGCTGTTTTTT CASTRGGFTGELFF
14 TRBJ2-2 TRBV6-5 . TRBD2 TGTGCCAGCAGAGGCGGGGGATTGACCGGGGAGCTGTTTTTT CASRGGGLTGELFF
14 TRBJ1-6 TRBV7-9 . . TGTGCCAGCAGCTTAACAGGGCCTAATTCACCCCTCCACTTT CASSLTGPNSPLHF
16 TRBJ2-5 TRBV7-2 . . TGTGCCAGCAGCTTAGCAGTACGGTTGCCAGGAGAGACCCAGTACTTC CASSLAVRLPGETQYF
13 TRBJ2-3 TRBV29-1 . . TGCAGCGTTAGCCTAGGCGACACAGATACGCAGTATTTT CSVSLGDTDTQYF
18 TRBJ2-6 TRBV5-5 . TRBD1 TGTGCCAGCAGTTTTGGGGACAGAATATTCTCTGGGGCCAACGTCCTGACTTTC CASSFGDRIFSGANVLTF
16 TRBJ1-4 TRBV15 . . TGTGCCACCAGCAGCGGCGGGCGGGGGGTCAATGAAAAACTGTTTTTT CATSSGGRGVNEKLFF
15 TRBJ1-2 TRBV6-5 . . TGTGCCAGCAGTTTCGACACGACTGGGACTTATGGCTACACCTTC CASSFDTTGTYGYTF
14 TRBJ2-7 TRBV11-2 . . TGTGCCAGCAGCTTAGTTCAGGCCATCTACGAGCAGTACTTC CASSLVQAIYEQYF
15 TRBJ1-2 TRBV6-5 . . TGTGCCAGCAGTTTGTCGACCGGGACAAACTATGGCTACACCTTC CASSLSTGTNYGYTF
15 TRBJ1-4 TRBV7-9 once . TGTGCCAGCAGCCCGCCTGGGCAGGTTAGGGAAAAACTGTTTTTT CASSPPGQVREKLFF
13 TRBJ1-2 TRBV16 . . TGTGCCAGCAGCCAATCCACAGTGGGTGGCTACACCTTC CASSQSTVGGYTF
20 TRBJ2-5 TRBV3-1/TRBV3-2 . TRBD1 TGTGCCAGCAGCCCACTTATCTTTCGGGACAGGGATATCGACCAAGAGACCCAGTACTTC CASSPLIFRDRDIDQETQYF
13 TRBJ2-5 TRBV28 . . TGTGCCAGCAGTTTACAGATCCAAGAGACCCAGTACTTC CASSLQIQETQYF
14 TRBJ2-3 TRBV5-1 . TRBD1 TGCGCCAGCAGCTACGGACAGGGCCCAGATACGCAGTATTTT CASSYGQGPDTQYF
15 TRBJ2-5 TRBV9 . TRBD1 TGTGCCAGCAGCGTAGATGCAGGGGGCACCGAGACCCAGTACTTC CASSVDAGGTETQYF
13 TRBJ2-7 TRBV10-2 . . TGCGCCAGCAGTGGAGACTTCTCCTACGAGCAGTACTTC CASSGDFSYEQYF
13 TRBJ2-7 TRBV12-3/TRBV12-4 . TRBD1 TGTGCCAGCAGTGGGACAGGGGGCTTCTTGGAGTACTTC CASSGTGGFLEYF
14 TRBJ1-5 TRBV28 . . TGTGCCAGCAGCCCGACAGATCCGTATCAGCCCCAGCATTTT CASSPTDPYQPQHF
13 TRBJ2-2 TRBV11-2 . . TGTGCCAGCAGCCTGCGGCAGGGCCGGGAGCTGTTTTTT CASSLRQGRELFF
11 TRBJ2-1 TRBV2 . . TGTGCCAGCAGCAGGGTCGGTGGGCAGTTCTTC CASSRVGGQFF
16 TRBJ2-4 TRBV7-9 . . TGTGCCAGCAGCCTCCCGGGGACACTAGCCAAAAACATTCAGTACTTC CASSLPGTLAKNIQYF
15 TRBJ1-5 TRBV7-3 . TRBD1 TGTGCCAGCAGCCCCCGACAGGGTGGAGGTCAGCCCCAGCATTTT CASSPRQGGGQPQHF
20 TRBJ2-2 TRBV5-1 . . TGCGCCAGCAGCCACGACGGGGTTGACTTTACTTCCTACAACGTCGGGGAGCTGTTTTTT CASSHDGVDFTSYNVGELFF
11 TRBJ1-2 TRBV24-1 . TRBD1 TGTGCCACACAGGGGGCAGGTGGCTACACCTTC CATQGAGGYTF
15 TRBJ2-1 TRBV7-3 . TRBD1 TGTGCCAGCAGCTGGGACAGGGGGCTGGTCAATGAGCAGTTCTTC CASSWDRGLVNEQFF
14 TRBJ1-1 TRBV10-3 . . TGTGCCATCAGTGTGGGGCGAGAAAACACTGAAGCTTTCTTT CAISVGRENTEAFF
13 TRBJ2-7 TRBV2 . TRBD1 TGTGCCAGCTTCCGGGACAGTACCTACGAGCAGTACTTC CASFRDSTYEQYF
15 TRBJ1-4 TRBV9 . TRBD1 TGTGCCAGCAGCCCGACAGGGGGCAGTAATGAAAAACTGTTTTTT CASSPTGGSNEKLFF
14 TRBJ1-1 TRBV6-5 . . TGTGCCAGCAGTAACCCCCTACCGAACACTGAAGCTTTCTTT CASSNPLPNTEAFF
16 TRBJ2-2 TRBV3-1/TRBV3-2 once TRBD1 TGTGCCAGCAGCCGCCCGAGGACAGGGGGCACCGGGGAGCTGTTTTTT CASSRPRTGGTGELFF
13 TRBJ2-7 TRBV18 . . TGTGCCAGCTCATTCTTAGCGTCCTACGAGCAGTACTTC CASSFLASYEQYF
16 TRBJ1-5 TRBV4-1 . TRBD1 TGCGCCAGCAGCCTTTCCGGGACAGATAGCAATCAGCCCCAGCATTTT CASSLSGTDSNQPQHF